This TCR beta chain emerged from a study of radiotherapy plus CTLA-4 blockade in lung cancer. Study context: Among enrolled patients, approximately 18% responded and about 30% achieved disease control. Study findings and constraints: In blood, tumor-derived TCR clones expanded after radiotherapy plus ipilimumab.

Measured with immunoSEQ multiplex PCR; TCRdb has only the in-frame clones, and not every one. The sample lists 12,000 to 15,000 clones, approximately 75% occurring once. The CDR3 sequence is 14 residues long. Germline V gives CDR1 MNHEY, CDR2 SVGAGI. Remarks on this clone: Antigen unknown. An end of the junction does not agree with germline; a read error may underlie this.

This material consisted of peripheral blood, taken from a patient treated with radiotherapy plus ipilimumab. The receptor's source is a human donor with non-small cell lung cancer whose response to radiotherapy plus ipilimumab could not be evaluated. The V gene is TRBV6-5, the J gene TRBJ2-7; TRBD1 aligns across 7 bases. DNA of the CDR3: TGTGCCAGCTGTTACTTAGGACAGGTCTACGAGCAGTACTTC. It encodes CASCYLGQVYEQYF.